This T cell receptor (beta chain) appears in the sequencing data of a study of blood T cell repertoires in COVID-19. Across the whole study: T cells, B-cell-depleted T cells, or PBMCs provided the cDNA or gDNA that served as material.

Per the original methods: How many nucleated cells were present was estimated from reference gene primer amplification. Assay: immunoSEQ multiplex PCR; the TCRdb copy retains only in-frame clones and omits some. The DNA gave D and trimming, while V, J and clone size come from that table. The sample includes around 170,000 clones, about 86% seen only once; the top ten take roughly an eighth. Germline values: CDR1 SGHKS, CDR2 YYEKEE (reference sequence). The CDR3 totals 16 residues. Between the trimmed V and J ends, which lost 5 bases and 3 bases, there was a span of 18 bases. The material sequenced was peripheral blood. The sequence was obtained from a man in his thirties or forties with active or convalescent COVID-19. The rearrangement joins TRBV5-5 to TRBJ1-3, with a tentative D call TRBD1 (5 bases). The CDR3 DNA is TGTGCCAGCAGGGGCAGGGATGCGACTTATGGAAACACCATATATTTT. Residues: CASRGRDATYGNTIYF. The variable domain in full, completed from reference TRBV5-5 and TRBJ1-3, reads DAGVTQSPTHLIKTRGQQVTLRCSPISGHKSVSWYQQVLGQGPQFIFQYYEKEERGRGNFPDRFSARQFPNYSSELNVNALLLGDSALYLCASRGRDATYGNTIYFGEGSWLTVV.